This record concerns one T cell receptor (beta chain) sequence. RNA extraction and reverse transcription yielded cDNA as sequencing template. The data were produced by immunoSEQ multiplex PCR, yet TCRdb's version contains in-frame clones alone and is incomplete. The top ten hold roughly a tenth of the sample, which has under 150,000 clones, around 48% seen once. This CDR3 region has 12 residues. Trimming took 8 bases from V and 0 from J, leaving 5 bases between them. Germline V CDR1 and CDR2: MNHEY, SMNVEV (reference sequence). This specimen comes from a study of CD8+ T cells in alopecia areata. The receptor's source is a human donor with alopecia areata. The material sequenced was NKG2D-low CD8+ T cells sorted from blood. V is TRBV27 and J is TRBJ1-5; no clear D gene. CDR3 coding DNA: TGTGCCAGCGGATATAGCAATCAGCCCCAGCATTTT. Translation: CASGYSNQPQHF.